These 31 T cell receptor beta chains came from one sample sequenced in a study of blood T cell repertoires in COVID-19 (dated by TCRdb to 2020 to 2021). To prepare the library, the immunoSEQ multiplex PCR assay was applied. Held by TCRdb, this immuneACCESS table contains in-frame sequences only and omits some clones. Under half of the omission traces to an unresolved V gene where checked; the cause of the rest is unknown. The sample includes roughly 220,000 clones, with 88% observed a single time. Approximately 14% of the sample is taken by the ten largest. The sample comprised PBMCs or T cells enriched from blood (not recorded which). Every receptor here comes from a woman between 50 and 59 years old with acute COVID-19.

The chain couples TRBV30 to TRBJ1-5; 8 positions match TRBD1. The V and J ends lost 2 bases and 3 bases, in that order; junction bases with no gene match: 6. This CDR3 is built from 15 residues. The germline V gene has CDR1 GTSNPN and CDR2 SVGIG (reference sequence). Here the CDR3 reads CAWSPGTGSNQPQHF. Here the CDR3 DNA reads TGTGCCTGGAGTCCGGGGACAGGCTCCAATCAGCCCCAGCATTTT.

V usage is TRBV7-8 and J usage is TRBJ2-7; 9 bases agree with TRBD2. The J segment lost 6 bases and the V segment lost 5 bases, leaving 14 bases of the junction unmatched. The CDR3 is 16 amino acids. Germline V gene sequence: CDR1 SGHVS, CDR2 FQNEAQ. The CDR3 DNA follows: TGTGCCAGCAGCGAAAATAGCGGGAGAAATCCCTGCGAGCAGTACTTC. Its translation: CASSENSGRNPCEQYF.

The chain uses TRBV7-9 and TRBJ1-2; perhaps TRBD1 as D (5 bases). The CDR3 is 15 amino acids. Trimming took 2 bases from V and 7 from J, leaving 17 bases between them. Germline values: CDR1 SEHNR, CDR2 FQNEAQ (reference sequence). The CDR3 sequence is CASSLYLPGSGGYTF. The CDR3 DNA sequence: TGTGCCAGCAGCTTATACTTGCCAGGGTCGGGTGGCTACACCTTC.

This chain links TRBV10-3 with TRBJ2-3, with 9 positions matching TRBD1. V shed 4 bases, J shed 4 bases, and the junction held 6 bases outside the gene matches. The germline gives CDR1 ENHRY, CDR2 SYGVKD. The CDR3 length is 15 residues. CDR3 coding DNA: TGTGCCATCAGTGGAACGGGACAGGGCTCAGATACGCAGTATTTT. Its translation: CAISGTGQGSDTQYF.

This clone was observed once. The CDR3: CATSEGANTGELFF. Written as DNA, the CDR3 is TGTGCCACCAGTGAGGGAGCGAACACCGGGGAGCTGTTTTTT. V usage is TRBV24-1 and J usage is TRBJ2-2, with D possibly being TRBD2 (5 bases). CDR3 size: 14 residues. Trimming took 4 bases from V and 0 from J, leaving 5 bases between them. Germline CDR1 reads KGHDR; CDR2 reads SFDVKD.

The chain carries TRBV5-1 and TRBJ2-1, with 14 bases identical to TRBD2. Germline lookup yields CDR1 SGHRS and CDR2 YFSETQ. After removal of 0 bases from V and 7 bases from J, the junction contained 9 bases not matched to a gene. This CDR3 has 18 residues. The CDR3 DNA sequence: TGCGCCAGCAGCTTGGGTCTTAGGGGACTAGCGGGAGAAAATGAGCAGTTCTTC. Translated: CASSLGLRGLAGENEQFF.

The chain combines TRBV9 with TRBJ2-3; 7 nucleotides align to TRBD1. Germline V gene sequence: CDR1 SGDLS, CDR2 YYNGEE. The length of the CDR3 is 15 residues. The V segment lost 3 bases and the J segment 0 bases; nucleotides outside the gene matches: 4. CDR3 amino acids: CASSGRDSSTDTQYF. For the CDR3, the DNA is TGTGCCAGCAGCGGCCGGGACAGCAGCACAGATACGCAGTATTTT.

This chain uses TRBV10-3 with TRBJ2-7; tentative D call: TRBD1 (6 bases). The CDR3 covers 14 residues. The V gene lost 10 bases and the J gene lost 6 bases, with 22 bases spanning the gap. Germline V gene data show CDR1 as ENHRY and CDR2 as SYGVKD. CDR3 in amino acids: CASSRAQGRGEQYF. CDR3 bases: TGTGCCAGCTCCCGGGCACAGGGCCGAGGCGAGCAGTACTTC.

This chain links TRBV19 with TRBJ1-1, with 7 bases identical to TRBD1. From germline, CDR1 is LNHDA and CDR2 SQIVND (reference sequence). CDR3 size: 18 residues. Germline trimming cut 5 bases from V and 0 bases from J; bases unmatched to any gene: 15. DNA for the CDR3: TGTGCCAGTAGTGCCAGACAGGGACGAGGATTAATGAACACTGAAGCTTTCTTT. It yields the protein CASSARQGRGLMNTEAFF.

V and J are TRBV14 and TRBJ2-7; D is possibly TRBD1 (5 bases). Trimming stripped 0 bases from V and 0 bases from J, with 9 bases between. The CDR3 runs 15 residues. The germline CDR1 and CDR2 sequences are SGHDN and FVKESK. Here the CDR3 reads CASSQEGRDSYEQYF. Here the CDR3 DNA reads TGTGCCAGCAGCCAAGAGGGCAGGGACTCCTACGAGCAGTACTTC.

The chain has TRBV28 and TRBJ1-6; D not resolved. CDR1 is MDHEN and CDR2 is SYDVKM in the germline V gene. The CDR3 loop spans 13 amino acids. With 3 bases removed from V and 9 bases from J, the gap between germline ends came to 9 bases. This chain's CDR3 is CASSFPRLSPLHF. DNA of the CDR3: TGTGCCAGCAGTTTCCCCAGACTTTCACCCCTCCACTTT.

The rearrangement joins TRBV15 to TRBJ2-7, with 8 bases lining up with TRBD2. V was pared by 2 bases and J by 5 bases, with 5 bases of the junction left unmatched. Germline V lookup: CDR1 LNHNV, CDR2 YYDKDF (reference sequence). The CDR3 consists of 14 residues. The CDR3, as DNA: TGTGCCACCAGCAGACGGGGGGGGCTAAACGAGCAGTACTTC. This sequence encodes CATSRRGGLNEQYF.

The J gene is TRBJ2-4, the V gene TRBV9; the D gene is possibly TRBD2 (6 bases). Germline V CDR1 and CDR2: SGDLS, YYNGEE. CDR3 length equals 19 residues. V lost 0 bases and J lost 3, with 22 bases in between. CDR3 sequence reads: CASSVGPWARDLVKNIQYF. Here the CDR3 DNA reads TGTGCCAGCAGCGTAGGTCCCTGGGCCCGGGACTTGGTCAAAAACATTCAGTACTTC.

This sequence joins TRBV6-5 and TRBJ2-3; 7 nucleotides align to TRBD2. This CDR3 is built from 16 residues. J gave up 2 bases and V 4 bases, and 9 bases lay outside the gene matches. Germline assignment: CDR1 MNHEY and CDR2 SVGAGI. For the CDR3, the DNA is TGTGCCAGCAGTTCCCAGAAGGGAGGGCCCACAGATACGCAGTATTTT. This codes for CASSSQKGGPTDTQYF.

The chain carries TRBV6-2 or TRBV6-3 and TRBJ1-5; TRBD1 aligns across 7 bases. Trimming at V came to 2 bases and at J to 3 bases, leaving 10 bases not matched to a gene. From germline, CDR1 is MNHEY and CDR2 SVGEGT. The CDR3 sequence is 17 residues long. The CDR3 nucleotides read TGTGCCAGCAGTTACGGCCCCGGACAGGCCATCAATCAGCCCCAGCATTTT. Protein: CASSYGPGQAINQPQHF.

The table lists this clone with a few counts. This chain's CDR3 is CASSLGRVQGGYEQYF. The CDR3 bases are TGTGCCAGCAGCTTGGGGCGGGTACAGGGCGGGTACGAGCAGTACTTC. The V gene is TRBV7-8, the J gene TRBJ2-7; D perhaps matches TRBD1 (6 bases). Germline assignment: CDR1 SGHVS and CDR2 FQNEAQ. V shed 3 bases and J shed 4 bases, with 19 bases lying between them. The CDR3 is 16 residues long. Together with reference TRBV7-8 and TRBJ2-7, the CDR3 gives the full variable domain: GAGVSQSPRYKVAKRGQDVALRCDPISGHVSLFWYQQALGQGPEFLTYFQNEAQLDKSGLPSDRFFAERPEGSVSTLKIQRTQQEDSAVYLCASSLGRVQGGYEQYFGPGTRLTVT.

As DNA, the CDR3 is TGTGCCAGTAGTATCTCGGACTATGGCTACACCTTC. Translated: CASSISDYGYTF. V is TRBV19 and J is TRBJ1-2; D ambiguous. The V end was cut by 3 bases, the J end by 3 bases, with 5 bases between. CDR1 is LNHDA and CDR2 is SQIVND in the germline V gene (reference sequence). CDR3 size: 12 residues.

The V gene is TRBV5-1, the J gene TRBJ2-7; 10 bases align to TRBD2. The CDR3 length is 16 residues. CDR1 SGHRS and CDR2 YFSETQ come from the germline V gene. V lost 0 bases to trimming and J lost 2 bases; unmatched junction nucleotides: 5. The DNA of the CDR3 is TGCGCCAGCAGCTTGGGGGCTAGCGGGGGTACCTACGAGCAGTACTTC. It yields the protein CASSLGASGGTYEQYF.

This sequence joins TRBV5-1 and TRBJ2-5, with 10 bases aligning to TRBD1. V gave up 0 bases and J gave up 7 bases; unmatched junction bases: 9. This CDR3 is built from 16 residues. Germline CDR1 reads SGHRS; CDR2 reads YFSETQ. CDR3 protein: CASSLEGVDRGGTQYF. For the CDR3, the DNA is TGCGCCAGCAGCTTGGAAGGCGTGGACAGGGGGGGGACCCAGTACTTC.

V is TRBV28 and J is TRBJ1-4, with D perhaps TRBD1 (5 bases). Germline CDR1 MDHEN, CDR2 SYDVKM. The CDR3 runs to 15 residues. The V end was cut by 5 bases, the J end by 5 bases, with 15 bases between. The CDR3 DNA reads TGTGCCAGCAGTCCCCCCGTGGGGCTCAATGAAAAACTGTTTTTT. The encoded protein is CASSPPVGLNEKLFF.

The rearrangement joins TRBV4-2 to TRBJ2-3; 7 bases are a match to TRBD2. V gave up 4 bases and J gave up 2 bases; unmatched junction bases: 6. CDR1 and CDR2 (germline): LGHNA, YNFKEQ. This CDR3 spans 15 amino acids. For the CDR3, the DNA is TGTGCCAGCAGCCCCCAGCGGGACCCCACAGATACGCAGTATTTT. This encodes CASSPQRDPTDTQYF.

The V and J genes are TRBV12-3 or TRBV12-4 and TRBJ2-7, with no clear D. Trimming shortened V by 7 bases and J by 4 bases, and 14 bases separated the two germline ends. The CDR3 spans 13 residues. CDR3 loop: CASKPAERYEQYF. CDR3 sequence (DNA): TGTGCCAGCAAGCCCGCAGAGCGTTACGAGCAGTACTTC.

The chain links TRBV18 to TRBJ1-1; D uncertain. Trimming pared 0 bases from V and 2 bases from J, leaving 7 bases between. Germline V gene data show CDR1 as KGHSH and CDR2 as LQKENI. The CDR3 sequence is 14 residues long. This CDR3 is CASSPPSGNTEAFF. The CDR3 nucleotides read TGTGCCAGCTCACCACCTTCAGGAAACACTGAAGCTTTCTTT.

A single count supports this clone. The V and J genes are TRBV6-5 and TRBJ1-4; 8 bases line up with TRBD1. The CDR3 extends over 14 amino acids. J was trimmed by 8 bases and V by 6 bases; bases with no gene match: 8. The germline V gene has CDR1 MNHEY and CDR2 SVGAGI. CDR3: CASRETGVLEKLFF. CDR3 nucleotides: TGTGCCAGCAGAGAGACAGGGGTTTTGGAAAAACTGTTTTTT.

The rearrangement uses TRBV9 and TRBJ2-3; 10 bases map to TRBD2. Per the germline V gene, CDR1 is SGDLS and CDR2 is YYNGEE. This CDR3 is built from 16 residues. The J segment lost 2 bases and the V segment lost 2 bases, leaving 5 bases of the junction unmatched. Here the CDR3 DNA reads TGTGCCAGCAGCGTCCTGCTAGCGGGAGCCACAGATACGCAGTATTTT. Translated, it gives CASSVLLAGATDTQYF.

This rearrangement joins TRBV28 to TRBJ2-1; D possibly corresponds to TRBD2 (5 bases). Trimming took off 2 bases at V and 7 bases at J, with 6 bases between the two ends. Germline V gene data show CDR1 as MDHEN and CDR2 as SYDVKM. This CDR3 comprises 12 residues. The DNA of the CDR3 is TGTGCCAGCAGTTTAGCGGGTAATGAGCAGTTCTTC. Protein sequence: CASSLAGNEQFF.

The chain is built from TRBV7-2 and TRBJ1-3; 7 nucleotides agree with TRBD1. This CDR3 spans 18 amino acids. J lost 0 bases, V lost 6 bases, and 14 bases had no gene match. Germline CDR1 and CDR2: SGHTA and FQGNSA. CDR3 nucleotide sequence: TGTGCCAGCAGGGAGTATCCTGGACAGGCAGGCTCTGGAAACACCATATATTTT. Protein product: CASREYPGQAGSGNTIYF.

The rearrangement uses TRBV27 and TRBJ1-3; tentative D call: TRBD1 (5 bases). V was clipped by 6 bases and J by 2 bases, with 14 bases between them. The V gene's germline CDR1 is MNHEY and CDR2 SMNVEV (reference sequence). This CDR3 region has 15 residues. The CDR3 DNA sequence: TGTGCCAGCAGCACAAGGGGAGGCCCTGGAAACACCATATATTTT. This encodes CASSTRGGPGNTIYF.

The J gene is TRBJ1-2, the V gene TRBV29-1, with D possibly being TRBD1 (6 bases). Trimming took 6 bases from V and 0 from J, leaving 17 bases between them. CDR3 length: 15 residues. In germline, CDR1 is SQVTM, CDR2 ANQGSEA. The chain's CDR3 is CSVDPSGAANYGYTF. The CDR3, as DNA: TGCAGCGTGGACCCCTCAGGGGCGGCTAACTATGGCTACACCTTC.

V is TRBV28 and J is TRBJ2-1; TRBD2 might be the D (6 bases). Deletions cut 4 bases from V and 3 bases from J, with 16 bases between. The V gene's germline CDR1 is MDHEN and CDR2 SYDVKM. The CDR3 is made up of 16 amino acids. For the CDR3, the DNA is TGTGCCAGCAGTTCGCTGGGGGACTCGTACTACAATGAGCAGTTCTTC. Its protein is CASSSLGDSYYNEQFF. Using reference TRBV28 and TRBJ2-1 for the parts outside the CDR3, the full variable domain is DVKVTQSSRYLVKRTGEKVFLECVQDMDHENMFWYRQDPGLGLRLIYFSYDVKMKEKGDIPEGYSVSREKKERFSLILESASTNQTSMYLCASSSLGDSYYNEQFFGPGTRLTVL.

This clone appeared once. The chain is built from TRBV19 and TRBJ2-7; 10 bases fit TRBD2. The CDR3 is 16 amino acids. V trimming: 2 bases; J trimming: 6 bases; junction bases outside the gene matches: 10. Per the germline V gene, CDR1 is LNHDA and CDR2 is SQIVND (reference sequence). CDR3 nucleotides: TGTGCCAGTAGTATATCTAGCGGGAGCCCTGCCCGCGAGCAGTACTTC. Translation: CASSISSGSPAREQYF. Full variable domain (rest looked up from reference TRBV19 and TRBJ2-7): DGGITQSPKYLFRKEGQNVTLSCEQNLNHDAMYWYRQDPGQGLRLIYYSQIVNDFQKGDIAEGYSVSREKKESFPLTVTSAQKNPTAFYLCASSISSGSPAREQYFGPGTRLTVT.